Listed here are 23 T cell receptor beta chains from one sample, sequenced in a study of CD8+ T cells in alopecia areata. As the sequencing template, cDNA was produced by extracting RNA and reverse transcribing it. Profiled with immunoSEQ multiplex PCR; TCRdb holds only in-frame clones, not every one. Altogether 100,000 to 150,000 clones are present, around 49% being singletons, with the ten largest covering around 19%. The sample here was CD8+ T cells sorted from blood, taken at week 0. All receptors come from a human donor with alopecia areata.

The V and J genes are TRBV7-3 and TRBJ2-3, with a tentative D call TRBD2 (6 bases). Germline assignment: CDR1 SGHTA and CDR2 FQGTGA. V lost 4 bases to trimming and J lost 7 bases, with 9 bases between them. The CDR3 has 12 amino acids. The CDR3 loop reads CASSSRGYTQYF. CDR3 nucleotide sequence: TGTGCCAGCAGCTCTCGGGGGTATACGCAGTATTTT.

This clone occurred a few times. The sample holds other DNA sequences that translate to the same CDR3. The rearrangement joins TRBV14 to TRBJ2-3; 10 bases match TRBD1. V dropped 4 bases and J dropped 3; count of bases not matched to a gene: 7. Germline V gene sequence: CDR1 SGHDN, CDR2 FVKESK. CDR3 length: 16 residues. CDR3 bases: TGTGCCAGCAGCCTACGGGACAGGGGATGGACAGATACGCAGTATTTT. It encodes CASSLRDRGWTDTQYF. The full variable domain, in which reference TRBV14 and TRBJ2-3 provide the parts outside the CDR3, is EAGVTQFPSHSVIEKGQTVTLRCDPISGHDNLYWYRRVMGKEIKFLLHFVKESKQDESGMPNNRFLAERTGGTYSTLKVQPAELEDSGVYFCASSLRDRGWTDTQYFGPGTRLTVL.

This clone was observed a few times. The chain carries TRBV25-1 and TRBJ2-1; 9 bases agree with TRBD2. CDR3 length: 16 residues. CDR1 is MGHDK and CDR2 is SYGVNS in the germline V gene. V lost 6 bases, J lost 7 bases, and 13 bases stayed unmatched. CDR3 region: CASSLPGSGGQNEQFF. The CDR3, as DNA: TGTGCCAGCAGCCTTCCGGGGAGCGGGGGGCAGAATGAGCAGTTCTTC.

A word on this clone: Other DNA sequences within the sample encode an identical CDR3. V gene TRBV29-1 combines with J gene TRBJ2-5; D is undetermined. The CDR3 covers 10 residues. Germline CDR1 is SQVTM and CDR2 is ANQGSEA. The ends were cut back, 7 bases at V and 5 bases at J, with 8 bases in the middle. The CDR3 loop reads CSARRETQYF. The CDR3 nucleotides read TGCAGCGCTCGACGGGAGACCCAGTACTTC.

V and J are TRBV30 and TRBJ2-1; no reliable D call. Looked up from germline, CDR1 is GTSNPN and CDR2 is SVGIG (reference sequence). The CDR3 has 11 residues. V was cut by 2 bases and J by 9 bases, with 8 bases left in between. Written as DNA, the CDR3 is TGTGCCTGGAGTCGGCAGATTGAGCAGTTCTTC. Residues: CAWSRQIEQFF.

The chain links TRBV29-1 to TRBJ2-7; TRBD2 aligns across 8 bases. Germline V gene data show CDR1 as SQVTM and CDR2 as ANQGSEA. V lost 6 bases to trimming and J lost 0 bases; unmatched junction nucleotides: 4. The CDR3 is 13 amino acids. The CDR3 sequence is CSVAGGSSYEQYF. CDR3 sequence (DNA): TGCAGCGTGGCGGGAGGAAGCTCCTACGAGCAGTACTTC.

For the CDR3, the DNA is TGTGCCAGCAGCTTAGCCGCAAGAGGGACAGGCGGCAATCAGCCCCAGCATTTT. Its protein is CASSLAARGTGGNQPQHF. The chain joins TRBV11-2 to TRBJ1-5, with 8 bases matching TRBD1. CDR1 and CDR2 (germline): SGHAT, FQNNGV. The CDR3 length is 18 residues. The trim removed 1 base at V and 2 bases at J, leaving 10 bases unmatched.

This clone has just a few counts. This chain joins TRBV11-2 and TRBJ2-7; 7 bases line up with TRBD1. The germline gives CDR1 SGHAT, CDR2 FQNNGV. V lost 5 bases and J lost 6; bases outside the gene matches: 10. The CDR3 has 14 amino acids. The CDR3 bases are TGTGCCAGCAGCCCGACAGGGTTCGGTGCCGAGCAGTACTTC. Translated: CASSPTGFGAEQYF. The whole variable domain, remainder taken from reference TRBV11-2 and TRBJ2-7, is EAGVAQSPRYKIIEKRQSVAFWCNPISGHATLYWYQQILGQGPKLLIQFQNNGVVDDSQLPKDRFSAERLKGVDSTLKIQPAKLEDSAVYLCASSPTGFGAEQYFGPGTRLTVT.

The chain carries TRBV27 and TRBJ2-3, with unresolved D. The CDR3 consists of 15 residues. Germline-derived CDR1 and CDR2 are MNHEY and SMNVEV (reference sequence). The V and J ends lost 3 bases and 0 bases respectively, with 10 bases between them. The chain's CDR3 is CASSLTPTSTDTQYF. CDR3 DNA: TGTGCCAGCAGTTTGACTCCTACTAGCACAGATACGCAGTATTTT.

Details on this clone: An end of the junction differs from the germline gene, which may be a read error. The chain uses TRBV12-5 and TRBJ2-7, with 8 bases lining up with TRBD2. This CDR3 has 16 amino acids. From germline, CDR1 is LGHNT and CDR2 FRNRAP. The CDR3, as DNA: TGTGCTAGTGGTTTGGTACTGAGCGGGGGTACCTACAAGCAGTACTTC. Translating gives CASGLVLSGGTYKQYF.

The V and J genes are TRBV13 and TRBJ2-7, with D unclear. V was trimmed by 0 bases and J by 5 bases, leaving 2 bases between them. CDR3 length: 11 amino acids. From germline, CDR1 is PRHDT and CDR2 FYEKMQ (reference sequence). CDR3 nucleotide sequence: TGTGCCAGCAGCTTAGGAGACGAGCAGTACTTC. This translates into CASSLGDEQYF.

This clone showed up just a few times. The rearrangement uses TRBV10-3 and TRBJ2-7; 9 bases match TRBD1. CDR3 size: 14 residues. The V gene's germline CDR1 is ENHRY and CDR2 SYGVKD. V lost 6 bases, J lost 7 bases, and 10 bases stayed unmatched. The CDR3 nucleotides read TGTGCCATCAGCCCCCGGGACAGGGAAGATGAGCAGTACTTC. The encoded protein is CAISPRDREDEQYF.

This CDR3 reads CASSFGQGLYNEQFF. CDR3 DNA sequence: TGTGCCAGCAGTTTTGGACAGGGGCTCTACAATGAGCAGTTCTTC. The chain uses TRBV27 and TRBJ2-1, with 9 nucleotides matching TRBD1. There are 15 residues in the CDR3. Germline CDR1 and CDR2: MNHEY and SMNVEV (reference sequence). With 3 bases clipped from V and 3 bases from J, the junction kept 3 bases outside the gene matches.

The V gene is TRBV7-8, the J gene TRBJ2-1; the match to TRBD2 covers 13 bases. Germline loops: CDR1 SGHVS, CDR2 FQNEAQ. This CDR3 has 18 amino acids. V shed 6 bases, J shed 0 bases, and the junction held 8 bases outside the gene matches. The CDR3 is CASSQGLAGSSSYNEQFF. CDR3 coding DNA: TGTGCCAGCAGTCAGGGACTAGCGGGGTCGAGCTCCTACAATGAGCAGTTCTTC.

This clone showed up just a few times. The CDR3 DNA follows: TGTGCCAGCAGCGTAGGAGGAGGGTTTAGTGAAAAACTGTTTTTT. It yields the protein CASSVGGGFSEKLFF. The chain combines TRBV9 with TRBJ1-4; D call uncertain. Trimming took off 0 bases at V and 7 bases at J, with 13 bases between the two ends. CDR1 is SGDLS, CDR2 YYNGEE, per germline. CDR3 length equals 15 residues. Drawing the rest from reference TRBV9 and TRBJ1-4, the complete variable domain is DSGVTQTPKHLITATGQRVTLRCSPRSGDLSVYWYQQSLDQGLQFLIQYYNGEERAKGNILERFSAQQFPDLHSELNLSSLELGDSALYFCASSVGGGFSEKLFFGSGTQLSVL.

This CDR3 reads CASSDGRQGYEQYF. In DNA, the CDR3 is TGTGCCAGCAGTGACGGACGCCAGGGGTACGAGCAGTACTTC. The chain employs TRBV2 and TRBJ2-7, with D maybe TRBD1 (6 bases). Deletions cut 3 bases from V and 4 bases from J, with 13 bases between. This CDR3 is 14 amino acids long. Germline V gene sequence: CDR1 SNHLY, CDR2 FYNNEI.

V is TRBV25-1 and J is TRBJ1-3; 9 bases agree with TRBD1. V dropped 4 bases and J dropped 2; count of bases not matched to a gene: 3. This CDR3 spans 15 amino acids. Germline V gene lookup returns CDR1 MGHDK and CDR2 SYGVNS. CDR3 sequence (DNA): TGTGCCAGCAGTGGCCGGACAGGGGCTGGAAACACCATATATTTT. Translation gives CASSGRTGAGNTIYF.

The chain has TRBV4-2 and TRBJ1-5; 8 nucleotides align to TRBD1. CDR1 LGHNA and CDR2 YNFKEQ come from the germline V gene. V was pared by 3 bases and J by 3 bases, with 7 bases of the junction left unmatched. This CDR3 region has 16 residues. CDR3: CASSHRQGALNQPQHF. The CDR3 nucleotides are TGTGCCAGCAGCCACAGGCAGGGGGCCCTCAATCAGCCCCAGCATTTT.

The V gene is TRBV5-6, the J gene TRBJ2-5; 7 bases agree with TRBD1. Judging by the DNA end, TRBJ2-7 fits better; the J call may be wrong. From germline, CDR1 is SGHDT and CDR2 YYEEEE. The CDR3 is made up of 16 amino acids. CDR3 in amino acids: CASTFEGQTNSYEQYF. DNA of the CDR3: TGTGCCAGCACCTTCGAGGGACAGACCAACTCCTACGAGCAGTACTTC.

The CDR3: CAWRWMGELFF. As DNA, the CDR3 is TGTGCCTGGAGGTGGATGGGGGAGCTGTTTTTT. The chain uses TRBV30 and TRBJ2-2; no clear D gene. V was clipped by 3 bases and J by 8 bases, with 7 bases between them. This CDR3 spans 11 amino acids. The germline gives CDR1 GTSNPN, CDR2 SVGIG (reference sequence).

This clone has just a few counts. The chain carries TRBV30 and TRBJ1-1; the D is unclear. Between the trimmed V and J ends, which lost 1 base and 6 bases, there was a span of 3 bases. The CDR3 runs 10 residues. Per germline, CDR1 GTSNPN and CDR2 SVGIG (reference sequence). The CDR3, as DNA: TGTGCCTGGAGTGATGCTGAAGCTTTCTTT. Its protein is CAWSDAEAFF.

V usage is TRBV9 and J usage is TRBJ2-2, with D tentatively TRBD1 (5 bases). The V gene's germline CDR1 is SGDLS and CDR2 YYNGEE. CDR3 length: 15 amino acids. V lost 0 bases and J 4 bases, leaving 10 bases between the germline ends. CDR3 residues: CASSVAQGLTGELFF. The CDR3 DNA is TGTGCCAGCAGCGTAGCTCAGGGTCTCACCGGGGAGCTGTTTTTT.

J is TRBJ2-1 and V is TRBV13, with 8 bases fitting TRBD2. Trimming took 4 bases from V and 3 from J; bases not matched to a gene: 8. The CDR3 has 16 residues. Germline V gene sequence: CDR1 PRHDT, CDR2 FYEKMQ (reference sequence). The CDR3 sequence is CASSYDYAGGYNEQFF. CDR3 coding DNA: TGTGCCAGCAGCTATGACTATGCGGGGGGCTACAATGAGCAGTTCTTC.